The 26 T cell receptor beta chains in this list originate from one sample, sequenced in a study of identical twins. TCRdb recomputed calls from the 5' RACE reads with MiXCR, one row per CDR3 protein. The sample includes around 690,000 distinct CDR3 sequences, about 20% of them seen just once. This sample also belongs to another study, concerning T cells expressing NK-cell markers.

What was sequenced was PBMCs. These receptors came from a woman aged 18-30 years in good health.

The chain is built from TRBV20-1 and TRBJ2-3; 10 bases agree with TRBD2. The CDR3 is 16 residues long. V was pared by 3 bases and J by 4 bases, with 10 bases of the junction left unmatched. The germline V gene has CDR1 DFQATT and CDR2 SNEGSKA (reference sequence). CDR3 bases: TGCAGTGCTAGGGGGGCTAGCGGGGGCCCCCCAGATACGCAGTATTTT. This sequence encodes CSARGASGGPPDTQYF.

This clonotype has more than one count but fewer than ten. The chain joins TRBV20-1 to TRBJ2-5; a weak D match, TRBD2 (6 bases). CDR3 length equals 10 residues. In germline, CDR1 is DFQATT, CDR2 SNEGSKA (reference sequence). The CDR3 reads CSAGGMTQYF. CDR3 in DNA: TGCAGCGCAGGAGGGATGACCCAGTACTTC.

This clonotype was observed once. This chain joins TRBV20-1 and TRBJ2-1, with 12 bases aligning to TRBD1. This CDR3 region has 18 residues. In germline, CDR1 is DFQATT, CDR2 SNEGSKA (reference sequence). V gave up 3 bases and J gave up 0 bases; unmatched junction bases: 9. The CDR3 protein is CSARGDRGPKSSYNEQFF. CDR3 DNA sequence: TGCAGTGCTAGGGGGGACAGGGGGCCGAAAAGCTCCTACAATGAGCAGTTCTTC.

This clonotype was counted once. The CDR3 is CASSQGRGSNEQFF. The CDR3 DNA reads as TGTGCCAGCAGCCAGGGACGGGGTTCCAATGAGCAGTTCTTC. This rearrangement joins TRBV2 to TRBJ2-1, with D possibly called TRBD1 or TRBD2 (5 bases each). V was clipped by 6 bases and J by 6 bases, with 15 bases between them. In germline, CDR1 is SNHLY, CDR2 FYNNEI. CDR3 length: 14 residues.

This clonotype was detected ten times or more. The chain combines TRBV10-1 with TRBJ2-3; D is unclear. CDR3 size: 11 residues. CDR1 and CDR2 (germline): WNHNN, SYGVQD (reference sequence). V lost 5 bases, J lost 6 bases, and 6 bases lay in between. This chain's CDR3 is CASSREDTQYF. The CDR3 DNA sequence: TGCGCCAGCAGTAGAGAGGATACGCAGTATTTT.

J is TRBJ2-7 and V is TRBV27; TRBD1 aligns across 11 bases. V trimming: 11 bases; J trimming: 4 bases; junction bases outside the gene matches: 10. CDR1 is MNHEY and CDR2 is SMNVEV in the germline V gene (reference sequence). CDR3 length: 14 residues. CDR3 sequence reads: CAGSRTGGTYEQYF. CDR3 sequence (DNA): TGTGCCGGATCCCGGACAGGGGGCACTTACGAGCAGTACTTC.

This clonotype appeared many times. The chain recombines TRBV6-5 with TRBJ2-7; TRBD1 aligns across 7 bases. J gave up 0 bases and V 8 bases, and 1 base lay outside the gene matches. Germline assignment: CDR1 MNHEY and CDR2 SVGAGI. The CDR3 extends over 12 amino acids. Written as DNA, the CDR3 is TGTGCCAGCCGGGACAGCTCCTACGAGCAGTACTTC. Translation gives CASRDSSYEQYF.

This clonotype was seen ten or more times. The germline gene is not matched at one end of the junction; a read error may be the cause. V usage is TRBV5-1 and J usage is TRBJ2-7; D gene ambiguous. Per the germline V gene, CDR1 is SGHRS and CDR2 is YFSETQ. CDR3 length: 13 amino acids. The DNA for the CDR3 is TGTGCCAGCAGCTTGGCCGTGGGTTACGAGCAGTACTTC. This codes for CASSLAVGYEQYF.

This clonotype occurred many times. The V and J genes are TRBV5-5 and TRBJ2-7; 7 bases map to TRBD1. V was pared by 5 bases and J by 0 bases, with 11 bases of the junction left unmatched. CDR3 length: 16 residues. Germline-derived CDR1 and CDR2 are SGHKS and YYEKEE (reference sequence). The CDR3 here is CASRRTGTANSYEQYF. CDR3 DNA sequence: TGTGCCAGCAGGCGAACCGGGACAGCGAACTCCTACGAGCAGTACTTC.

This clonotype was seen a few times. The gene calls are TRBV12-3 or TRBV12-4 and TRBJ1-1, with unresolved D. Trimming left V 6 bases short and J 1 base short, with 18 bases between. CDR3 length: 16 amino acids. As DNA, the CDR3 is TGTGCCAGCAGCTGGCCGAGGGCAGCTACGAACACTGAAGCTTTCTTT. Its translation is CASSWPRAATNTEAFF.

This clonotype was observed a handful of times. The CDR3 nucleotides are TGTGCCAGCAGCCCCAGGAGCGGGGGGACAGATACGCAGTATTTT. This encodes CASSPRSGGTDTQYF. This rearrangement joins TRBV11-2 to TRBJ2-3, with TRBD2 identical over 9 bases. The CDR3 runs 15 residues. Germline CDR1 is SGHAT and CDR2 is FQNNGV. V shed 5 bases and J 3 bases; nucleotides not matched to a gene: 6.

J is TRBJ2-2 and V is TRBV20-1, with 10 bases identical to TRBD2. CDR1 is DFQATT, CDR2 SNEGSKA, per germline (reference sequence). V was pared by 4 bases and J by 2 bases, with 10 bases of the junction left unmatched. The CDR3 runs 17 residues. CDR3 in amino acids: CSAKFKREGLNTGELFF. The CDR3 DNA is TGCAGTGCTAAATTCAAGCGGGAGGGCCTAAACACCGGGGAGCTGTTTTTT.

The chain couples TRBV4-3 to TRBJ2-3; 10 positions match TRBD2. CDR3 size: 19 residues. J gave up 1 base and V 2 bases, and 12 bases lay outside the gene matches. Germline loops: CDR1 LGHNA, CDR2 YSLEER. This CDR3 reads CASSQFPSGSADGTDTQYF. The CDR3 DNA reads as TGCGCCAGCAGCCAATTCCCTAGCGGGAGCGCTGATGGCACAGATACGCAGTATTTT.

V is TRBV30 and J is TRBJ2-6; D unresolved. Germline loops: CDR1 GTSNPN, CDR2 SVGIG (reference sequence). V lost 4 bases and J 0 bases, leaving 7 bases between the germline ends. The CDR3 extends over 14 amino acids. The CDR3 reads CAWKRDSGANVLTF. The CDR3 DNA reads as TGTGCCTGGAAAAGGGACTCTGGGGCCAACGTCCTGACTTTC.

The rearrangement links TRBV7-2 to TRBJ2-6; D call uncertain. The V end lost 7 bases, the J end lost 0 bases, and 13 bases lay between the germline ends. The CDR3 runs to 16 residues. Germline V lookup: CDR1 SGHTA, CDR2 FQGNSA. CDR3 in amino acids: CASTQLPDSGANVLTF. The CDR3 DNA sequence: TGTGCCAGCACCCAACTACCAGACTCTGGGGCCAACGTCCTGACTTTC.

This clonotype was observed a few times. Germline is not matched at one junction end, which may reflect a read error. The chain carries TRBV7-9 and TRBJ1-1; TRBD1 might be the D (5 bases). This CDR3 spans 14 amino acids. Germline V lookup: CDR1 SEHNR, CDR2 FQNEAQ (reference sequence). This CDR3 reads CASSLEAGNSEAFF. CDR3 DNA sequence: TGTGCCAGCAGCTTAGAGGCAGGGAACTCTGAAGCTTTCTTT.

This chain links TRBV5-1 with TRBJ2-4; 13 bases are a match to TRBD2. CDR1 and CDR2 (germline): SGHRS, YFSETQ. CDR3 length: 16 amino acids. J gave up 1 base and V 4 bases, and 2 bases lay outside the gene matches. The CDR3 DNA reads TGCGCCAGCAGCACGGGACTAGCGGGGGCCAAAAACATTCAGTACTTC. Amino acid sequence: CASSTGLAGAKNIQYF.

The chain combines TRBV20-1 with TRBJ2-3; TRBD2 might be the D (6 bases). Germline V gene lookup returns CDR1 DFQATT and CDR2 SNEGSKA (reference sequence). Deletions cut 4 bases from V and 2 bases from J, with 25 bases between. CDR3 length equals 18 residues. As DNA, the CDR3 is TGCAGTGCTACTAATACCCGCCCGAGGGGCGGGGACACAGATACGCAGTATTTT. As protein: CSATNTRPRGGDTDTQYF.

This clonotype was observed at least ten times. The gene calls are TRBV20-1 and TRBJ1-1, with D possibly TRBD1 on 6 matching bases. The germline V gene has CDR1 DFQATT and CDR2 SNEGSKA (reference sequence). CDR3 size: 14 residues. The ends were cut back, 3 bases at V and 6 bases at J, with 17 bases in the middle. Here the CDR3 reads CSARTGGWKAEAFF. The DNA of the CDR3 is TGCAGTGCTAGGACAGGAGGGTGGAAGGCTGAAGCTTTCTTT.

The genes are TRBV12-3 or TRBV12-4 and TRBJ2-1; possibly TRBD2 for D (6 bases). CDR3 length: 15 residues. The V gene lost 6 bases and the J gene lost 0 bases, with 12 bases spanning the gap. Here the CDR3 DNA reads TGTGCCAGCAGCAAGCGGGTTAGCTCCTACAATGAGCAGTTCTTC. Protein sequence: CASSKRVSSYNEQFF.

This clonotype was counted at least ten times. The V gene is TRBV3-1, the J gene TRBJ2-1; 7 bases line up with TRBD2. The J segment lost 9 bases and the V segment lost 4 bases, leaving 3 bases of the junction unmatched. The CDR3 runs 12 residues. CDR1 and CDR2 (germline): LGHDT, YNNKEL (reference sequence). The CDR3 DNA follows: TGTGCCAGCAGCCCGGGAGGAAGTGAGCAGTTCTTC. This sequence encodes CASSPGGSEQFF.

This clonotype was detected only a few times. The J gene is TRBJ2-4, the V gene TRBV5-1; maybe TRBD1 (5 bases). CDR1 is SGHRS, CDR2 YFSETQ, per germline. The CDR3 covers 14 residues. V was pared by 5 bases and J by 5 bases, with 14 bases between. CDR3 coding DNA: TGCGCCAGCAGAAGGGGCGAGGCAGAAAACATTCAGTACTTC. As protein: CASRRGEAENIQYF.

This clonotype was seen many times. The chain has TRBV7-9 and TRBJ1-5, with no clear D. Trimming left V 5 bases short and J 0 bases short, with 2 bases between. The CDR3 length is 12 residues. Germline V CDR1 and CDR2: SEHNR, FQNEAQ (reference sequence). The CDR3 here is CASSHSNQPQHF. The CDR3 DNA follows: TGTGCCAGCAGCCATAGCAATCAGCCCCAGCATTTT.

CDR3 sequence: CAISLAGPTDTQYF. The CDR3 DNA is TGTGCCATCAGTTTAGCGGGGCCCACAGATACGCAGTATTTT. This chain connects TRBV10-3 to TRBJ2-3; 8 positions agree with TRBD2. V lost 5 bases, J lost 2 bases, and 3 bases stayed unmatched. The CDR3 contains 14 residues. Per germline, CDR1 ENHRY and CDR2 SYGVKD.

The chain carries TRBV12-3 or TRBV12-4 and TRBJ1-1; 8 positions agree with TRBD1. The CDR3 runs 16 residues. Unmatched junction bases numbered 8, after V lost 5 bases and J lost 0 bases. CDR3: CASSLYRGMVNTEAFF. CDR3 coding DNA: TGTGCCAGCAGTCTGTACAGGGGGATGGTGAACACTGAAGCTTTCTTT.

This chain links TRBV12-3 or TRBV12-4 with TRBJ2-2; 9 bases line up with TRBD1. The V segment lost 7 bases and the J segment 5 bases; nucleotides outside the gene matches: 8. CDR3 size: 15 residues. The CDR3 nucleotides read TGTGCCAGCACCCAAGGGACAGGGTGGACCGGGGAGCTGTTTTTT. Translated, it gives CASTQGTGWTGELFF.